The table lists the clone carrying this T cell receptor (beta chain) with many counts. Its antigen is not known. This sample is drawn from a study of response to subunit inactivated influenza vaccine. TCRdb re-called the RT-PCR reads with MiXCR, one entry per CDR3 protein. The profile shows 500,000 to 650,000 distinct CDR3 sequences, roughly 8.2% of them singletons. Regarding the study as a whole: Few new T cells, the authors suggested, are recruited by each seasonal influenza vaccination.

The CDR3 runs 12 residues. Germline CDR1 SNHLY, CDR2 FYNNEI. V was cut by 5 bases and J by 5 bases, with 9 bases left in between. This sample comprised PBMCs from blood, obtained roughly 24 months after vaccination. The gene calls are TRBV2 and TRBJ2-5; no clear D. The receptor comes from a man between 50 and 69 years old who received an inactivated influenza vaccine. The CDR3 loop is CASSLLEETQYF. Here the CDR3 DNA reads TGTGCCAGCAGTCTCCTTGAGGAGACCCAGTACTTC.